The 18 T cell receptor beta chains presented below share a single source sample, sequenced in a study of blood T cell repertoires in COVID-19. Measured with immunoSEQ multiplex PCR; TCRdb has only the in-frame clones, and not every one. The sample yields 250,000 to 400,000 clones, roughly nine tenths seen once. Sample: peripheral blood. Source of these receptors: a woman aged 30 to 39 with COVID-19, enrolled during active disease.

The chain joins TRBV27 to TRBJ1-2, with a possible D match to TRBD1 (5 bases). Germline assignment: CDR1 MNHEY and CDR2 SMNVEV (reference sequence). The CDR3 is 14 residues long. The V end lost 0 bases, the J end lost 7 bases, and 12 bases lay between the germline ends. The chain's CDR3 is CASSLSPRVGGYTF. The CDR3 coding sequence is TGTGCCAGCAGTTTATCCCCCAGGGTAGGTGGCTACACCTTC.

This rearrangement joins TRBV5-1 to TRBJ1-4; 7 nucleotides match TRBD1. Germline CDR1 is SGHRS and CDR2 is YFSETQ. CDR3 length: 13 amino acids. Losses at the gene ends were 7 bases for V and 5 bases for J; bases not matched to a gene: 5. CDR3 protein: CASAPTGNEKLFF. As DNA, the CDR3 is TGCGCCAGCGCACCGACAGGGAATGAAAAACTGTTTTTT.

This rearrangement joins TRBV5-1 to TRBJ1-1; D unclear. The ends were cut back, 0 bases at V and 1 base at J, with 10 bases in the middle. CDR1 and CDR2 (germline): SGHRS, YFSETQ. The CDR3 covers 15 residues. CDR3 amino acids: CASSLGYRQNTEAFF. CDR3 sequence (DNA): TGCGCCAGCAGCTTGGGTTACAGACAGAACACTGAAGCTTTCTTT.

The chain combines TRBV13 with TRBJ1-1; D not certain. CDR1 PRHDT and CDR2 FYEKMQ come from the germline V gene (reference sequence). V was clipped by 4 bases and J by 1 base, with 10 bases between them. The CDR3 loop spans 14 amino acids. The CDR3 nucleotides read TGTGCCAGCAGCTACCCCCGAGGGAACACTGAAGCTTTCTTT. It is translated as CASSYPRGNTEAFF. Full variable domain (remainder filled in from reference TRBV13 and TRBJ1-1): AAGVIQSPRHLIKEKRETATLKCYPIPRHDTVYWYQQGPGQDPQFLISFYEKMQSDKGSIPDRFSAQQFSDYHSELNMSSLELGDSALYFCASSYPRGNTEAFFGQGTRLTVV.

By sample share, this clone is medium-sized. The chain links TRBV6-4 to TRBJ2-2, with 8 bases matching TRBD2. V was pared by 3 bases and J by 3 bases, with 6 bases of the junction left unmatched. The CDR3 consists of 16 residues. Germline V CDR1 and CDR2: MRHNA, SNTAGT. CDR3 in DNA: TGTGCCAGCAGTGATAGCCCAGCGGGGGACACCGGGGAGCTGTTTTTT. Protein: CASSDSPAGDTGELFF.

The count of this clone is one. This rearrangement joins TRBV12-5 to TRBJ2-1; 13 nucleotides match TRBD2. The CDR3 covers 18 residues. Germline assignment: CDR1 LGHNT and CDR2 FRNRAP. Trimming took 0 bases from V and 6 from J; bases not matched to a gene: 8. CDR3 sequence reads: CASGLVLGTSGVLNEQFF. The CDR3 region has the DNA TGTGCTAGTGGTTTGGTACTGGGGACTAGCGGGGTGCTCAATGAGCAGTTCTTC.

The chain links TRBV19 to TRBJ1-1; a weak D match, TRBD1 (6 bases). Germline CDR1 LNHDA, CDR2 SQIVND (reference sequence). Trimming pared 2 bases from V and 0 bases from J, leaving 13 bases between. The CDR3 is 16 residues long. This CDR3 is CASSIFPRGLNTEAFF. The CDR3 nucleotides are TGTGCCAGTAGTATATTCCCCAGGGGATTGAACACTGAAGCTTTCTTT. The whole variable domain, filled in from reference TRBV19 and TRBJ1-1, reads DGGITQSPKYLFRKEGQNVTLSCEQNLNHDAMYWYRQDPGQGLRLIYYSQIVNDFQKGDIAEGYSVSREKKESFPLTVTSAQKNPTAFYLCASSIFPRGLNTEAFFGQGTRLTVV.

CDR3 residues: CASSQRSDRGGWDQTEAFF. The CDR3 coding sequence is TGTGCCAGCTCACAGCGTTCGGACAGGGGAGGATGGGATCAGACTGAAGCTTTCTTT. The V call is TRBV18, the J call TRBJ1-1, with 9 bases lining up with TRBD1. From germline, CDR1 is KGHSH and CDR2 LQKENI. V was clipped by 4 bases and J by 5 bases; unmatched bases: 20. This CDR3 region has 19 residues.

J is TRBJ1-1 and V is TRBV5-4; D uncertain. V lost 0 bases and J lost 3, with 9 bases in between. This CDR3 contains 14 residues. Per the germline V gene, CDR1 is SGHNT and CDR2 is YYREEE (reference sequence). CDR3 nucleotide sequence: TGTGCCAGCAGCTTGGGTGATAGTTACACTGAAGCTTTCTTT. Amino acids: CASSLGDSYTEAFF.

CDR3 nucleotide sequence: TGTGCCAGTAGTATGAACAGAGGGACTGAAGCTTTCTTT. Translated: CASSMNRGTEAFF. The V gene is TRBV19, the J gene TRBJ1-1; D gene uncertain. Germline-derived CDR1 and CDR2 are LNHDA and SQIVND (reference sequence). Trimming left V 3 bases short and J 5 bases short, with 10 bases between. There are 13 residues in the CDR3.

The chain combines TRBV6-5 with TRBJ2-5, with D possibly matching TRBD2 (6 bases). V lost 5 bases to trimming and J lost 5 bases, with 12 bases between them. The CDR3 covers 13 residues. Germline CDR1 MNHEY, CDR2 SVGAGI. CDR3 loop: CASSPEGRETQYF. The CDR3 nucleotides read TGTGCCAGCAGTCCCGAGGGGAGGGAGACCCAGTACTTC.

This clone was observed a handful of times. The chain has TRBV19 and TRBJ2-7, with D hard to call. Trimming pared 2 bases from V and 3 bases from J, leaving 14 bases between. The CDR3 has 15 residues. CDR1 is LNHDA and CDR2 is SQIVND in the germline V gene (reference sequence). The CDR3 reads CASSIISASIYEQYF. The CDR3 DNA reads as TGTGCCAGTAGTATAATCTCCGCTAGTATCTACGAGCAGTACTTC.

This CDR3 reads CASSQDTIQPQHF. The CDR3 DNA sequence: TGTGCCAGCAGCCAAGATACAATACAGCCCCAGCATTTT. The chain carries TRBV3-1 (or the pseudogene TRBV3-2) and TRBJ1-5, with D hard to call. Germline CDR1 reads LGHDT; CDR2 reads YNNKEL (reference sequence). The germline V and J ends were trimmed by 0 bases and 7 bases, with 7 bases remaining between them. This CDR3 spans 13 amino acids.

This clone has only one observation. The chain joins TRBV5-4 to TRBJ2-1; 10 bases line up with TRBD2. The V and J ends lost 4 bases and 1 base, in that order; junction bases with no gene match: 5. Germline V gene data show CDR1 as SGHNT and CDR2 as YYREEE (reference sequence). CDR3 length: 16 amino acids. CDR3 nucleotides: TGTGCCAGCAGCCTTTTAGCGGGAGGTTCCTACAATGAGCAGTTCTTC. As protein: CASSLLAGGSYNEQFF. The full variable domain, rest sourced from reference TRBV5-4 and TRBJ2-1, is ETGVTQSPTHLIKTRGQQVTLRCSSQSGHNTVSWYQQALGQGPQFIFQYYREEENGRGNFPPRFSGLQFPNYSSELNVNALELDDSALYLCASSLLAGGSYNEQFFGPGTRLTVL.

A single count supports this clone. The gene calls are TRBV2 and TRBJ1-2; no firm D call. Germline V gives CDR1 SNHLY, CDR2 FYNNEI. CDR3 size: 13 residues. V was shortened by 3 bases and J by 6 bases, with 11 bases between the two germline ends. For the CDR3, the DNA is TGTGCCAGCAGTGACTACCGTGAGAATGGCTACACCTTC. This sequence encodes CASSDYRENGYTF.

This chain uses TRBV19 with TRBJ1-3; 10 nucleotides agree with TRBD1. Germline CDR1 and CDR2: LNHDA and SQIVND (reference sequence). This CDR3 is built from 18 residues. V lost 5 bases to trimming and J lost 4 bases; unmatched junction nucleotides: 14. The CDR3 bases are TGTGCCAGTAGTTCGCCAGACAGGGGGCGCGGGTTCGGAAACACCATATATTTT. Protein sequence: CASSSPDRGRGFGNTIYF.

This clone was detected only a few times. The rearrangement joins TRBV2 to TRBJ1-5; D unclear. V was shortened by 2 bases and J by 6 bases, with 14 bases between the two germline ends. This CDR3 is 15 amino acids long. CDR1 and CDR2 (germline): SNHLY, FYNNEI. DNA of the CDR3: TGTGCCAGCAGTGAATTGCGGGGTGAAGGTCAGCCCCAGCATTTT. Translated, it gives CASSELRGEGQPQHF. Filled out from reference TRBV2 and TRBJ1-5, the complete variable domain reads EPEVTQTPSHQVTQMGQEVILRCVPISNHLYFYWYRQILGQKVEFLVSFYNNEISEKSEIFDDQFSVERPDGSNFTLKIRSTKLEDSAMYFCASSELRGEGQPQHFGDGTRLSIL.

The chain joins TRBV5-4 to TRBJ2-5, with D uncertain. Germline CDR1 SGHNT, CDR2 YYREEE (reference sequence). Deletions cut 4 bases from V and 4 bases from J, with 11 bases between. The CDR3 spans 13 residues. The CDR3 DNA follows: TGTGCCAGCAGCGTGTACACCCGAGAGACCCAGTACTTC. It codes for CASSVYTRETQYF.